This T cell receptor (beta chain) was captured by sequencing in a study of CD8 T cells in Susac syndrome. Whole-study results and caveats: The study recognized that the number of individuals in its TCR sequencing and HLA analysis was relatively small.

With random hexamers, roughly 0.45 to 1 ug RNA was reverse transcribed. It was immunoSEQ multiplex PCR that amplified TCR beta CDR3 across 54 Vbeta and 13 Jbeta. TCRdb itself ran the immunoSEQ multiplex PCR reads through MiXCR, one entry per CDR3 protein. The profile shows approximately 200,000 distinct CDR3 sequences, approximately 96% of them singletons. Germline V gene lookup returns CDR1 SGHRS and CDR2 YFSETQ. The CDR3 totals 16 residues. The J segment lost 5 bases and the V segment lost 4 bases, leaving 12 bases of the junction unmatched. Notes on this clonotype: Its antigen remains unknown.

It was negative isolation that provided the CD8+ and CD4+ T cells, whereas TEMRA cells were enriched by FACS. The TCR originated in a human donor with multiple sclerosis. Sequencing was done on a sample of CD4+ T cells from PBMCs. The rearrangement joins TRBV5-1 to TRBJ2-5; 9 nucleotides align to TRBD1. The CDR3 is CASSLQGQGSGETQYF. The CDR3 bases are TGCGCCAGCAGCCTACAAGGACAGGGGTCGGGTGAGACCCAGTACTTC. The full variable domain, its missing parts supplied by reference TRBV5-1 and TRBJ2-5, is KAGVTQTPRYLIKTRGQQVTLSCSPISGHRSVSWYQQTPGQGLQFLFEYFSETQRNKGNFPGRFSGRQFSNSRSEMNVSTLELGDSALYLCASSLQGQGSGETQYFGPGTRLLVL.